This T cell receptor (beta chain) was found in a study of cytomegalovirus exposure and HLA in healthy donors. Regarding this clone: Its antigen is unidentified.

Study-level points and caveats: Roughly even sequencing depth across donors was the assumption behind the presence/absence analyses. An analysis that came later showed most CMV-associated TCR beta chains appearing HLA-restricted.

The PCR had 60 Vbeta and 13 Jbeta primers. Methods used by the authors: Unique TCR beta chains numbered about 72 million in a later analysis, with about 9.9 million shared. The repertoire was sequenced with immunoSEQ multiplex PCR; TCRdb's copy has only in-frame clones and lacks some. D and trimming were read from the DNA, whereas the V and J calls and clone size are those reported in that table. There are around 300,000 clones in the sample; under 80% occur only once, and under 3% lies in the top ten. The CDR3 extends over 16 amino acids. Losses at the gene ends were 0 bases for V and 0 bases for J; bases not matched to a gene: 4. Germline CDR1 is MRHNA and CDR2 is SNTAGT.

The sequence derives from a female donor in good health and CMV-seronegative. The V call is TRBV6-4, the J call TRBJ1-2, with 7 bases that match TRBD1. Sequenced material: PBMCs. The DNA of the CDR3 is TGTGCCAGCAGTGACTCTACAGGGGCATCTAACTATGGCTACACCTTC. The encoded protein is CASSDSTGASNYGYTF.